This TCR beta chain was recorded in a study of cytotoxic CD8 clonotypes in ibrutinib-treated CLL. Looked up from germline, CDR1 is MNHEY and CDR2 is SVGAGI. The germline V and J ends were trimmed by 5 bases and 2 bases, with 16 bases remaining between them. The CDR3 extends over 15 amino acids. TCRdb keeps only in-frame clones here, not all; method: immunoSEQ multiplex PCR. This table has 330,000 or so clones, about 61% appearing once. Here the sequenced sample was PBMCs, taken after 36 months of ibrutinib treatment. The clonotype was recovered from a human donor with chronic lymphocytic leukemia. The genes are TRBV6-5 and TRBJ2-7; the D call may be TRBD1 or TRBD2 (5 bases each). CDR3 residues: CASSQTGTVPYEQYF. The CDR3 DNA is TGTGCCAGCAGTCAAACCGGGACGGTCCCCTACGAGCAGTACTTC.